This T cell receptor (beta chain) stems from a study of T-cell reconstitution after alpha-beta-depleted transplantation in children. This CDR3 region has 12 residues. Germline loops: CDR1 SEHNR, CDR2 FQNEAQ (reference sequence). Trimming shortened V by 0 bases and J by 5 bases, and 2 bases separated the two germline ends. Using unique molecular identifiers, the investigators prepared the TCRbeta library. TCRdb recomputed calls from the PCR reads with MiXCR, one row per CDR3 protein. The data show 450,000 to 600,000 distinct CDR3 sequences, 10% to 15% seen once. Points from the study as a whole: T-cell counts and diversity at one year post-transplant came mainly from newly produced T cells.

As concerns this clonotype: No antigen is known for it.

The chain carries TRBV7-9 and TRBJ2-1; D is ambiguous. This receptor was identified in a male patient aged 5 to 17 who had a stem cell transplant for acute myeloid leukemia, so the T cells may come from the graft donor. Sequencing used PBMCs, mostly from graft donor cells, obtained 360 days after TCRalphabeta/CD19-depleted stem cell transplant. The CDR3 bases are TGTGCCAGCAGCTTAGCGGACAATGAGCAGTTCTTC. The encoded protein is CASSLADNEQFF.